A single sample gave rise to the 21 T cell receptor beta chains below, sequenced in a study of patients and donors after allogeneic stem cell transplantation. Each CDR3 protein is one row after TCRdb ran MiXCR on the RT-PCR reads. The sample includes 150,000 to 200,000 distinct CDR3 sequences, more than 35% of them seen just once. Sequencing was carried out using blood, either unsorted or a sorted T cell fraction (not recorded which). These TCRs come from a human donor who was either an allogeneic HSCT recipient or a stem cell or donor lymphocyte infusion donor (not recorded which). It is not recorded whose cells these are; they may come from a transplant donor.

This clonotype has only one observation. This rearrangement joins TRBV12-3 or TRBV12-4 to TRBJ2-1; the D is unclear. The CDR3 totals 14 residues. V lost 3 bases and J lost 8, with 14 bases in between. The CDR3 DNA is TGTGCCAGCAGTTTCGGTCCAGGCTTCGATGAGCAGTTCTTC. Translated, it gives CASSFGPGFDEQFF.

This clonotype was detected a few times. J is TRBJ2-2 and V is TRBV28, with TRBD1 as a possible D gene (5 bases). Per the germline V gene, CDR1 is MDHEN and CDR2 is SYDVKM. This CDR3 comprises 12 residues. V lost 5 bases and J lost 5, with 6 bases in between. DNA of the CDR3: TGTGCCAGCAGTAAGGGGACCGGGGAGCTGTTTTTT. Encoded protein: CASSKGTGELFF.

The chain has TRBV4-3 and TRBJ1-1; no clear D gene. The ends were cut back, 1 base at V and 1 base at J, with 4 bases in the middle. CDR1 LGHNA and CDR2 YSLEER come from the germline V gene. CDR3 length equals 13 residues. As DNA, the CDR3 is TGCGCCAGCAGCCAAGCCCAGAACACTGAAGCTTTCTTT. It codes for CASSQAQNTEAFF.

The CDR3 sequence is CASFRLSSYTF. CDR3 nucleotide sequence: TGTGCCAGCTTTAGGCTGTCTAGCTACACCTTC. The chain joins TRBV7-9 to TRBJ1-2; D remains unclear. Germline V gene sequence: CDR1 SEHNR, CDR2 FQNEAQ (reference sequence). This CDR3 region has 11 residues. V was clipped by 8 bases and J by 9 bases, with 13 bases between them.

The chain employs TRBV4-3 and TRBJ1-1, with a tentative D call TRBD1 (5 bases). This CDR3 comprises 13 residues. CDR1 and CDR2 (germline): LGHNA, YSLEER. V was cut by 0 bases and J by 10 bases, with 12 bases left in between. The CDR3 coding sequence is TGCGCCAGCAGCCAAGATCGGGGTAGGGGAGCTTTCTTT. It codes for CASSQDRGRGAFF.

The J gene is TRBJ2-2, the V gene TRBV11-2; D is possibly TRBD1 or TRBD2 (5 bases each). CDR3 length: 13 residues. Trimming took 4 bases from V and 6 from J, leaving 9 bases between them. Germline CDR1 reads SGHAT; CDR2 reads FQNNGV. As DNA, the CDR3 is TGTGCCAGCAGCTCGCAGGGACCCGGGGAGCTGTTTTTT. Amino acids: CASSSQGPGELFF.

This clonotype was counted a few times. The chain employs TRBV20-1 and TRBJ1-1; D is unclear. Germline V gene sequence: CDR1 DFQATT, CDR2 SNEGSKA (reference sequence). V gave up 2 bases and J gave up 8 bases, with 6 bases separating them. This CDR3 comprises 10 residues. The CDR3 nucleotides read TGCAGTGCTAGAATCCGGGAAGCTTTCTTT. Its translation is CSARIREAFF.

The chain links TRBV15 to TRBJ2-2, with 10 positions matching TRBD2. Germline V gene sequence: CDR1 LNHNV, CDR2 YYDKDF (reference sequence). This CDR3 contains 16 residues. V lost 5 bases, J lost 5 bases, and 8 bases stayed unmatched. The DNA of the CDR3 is TGTGCCACCAGCGGGAGGTCTAGCGGGAGTACCGGGGAGCTGTTTTTT. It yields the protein CATSGRSSGSTGELFF.

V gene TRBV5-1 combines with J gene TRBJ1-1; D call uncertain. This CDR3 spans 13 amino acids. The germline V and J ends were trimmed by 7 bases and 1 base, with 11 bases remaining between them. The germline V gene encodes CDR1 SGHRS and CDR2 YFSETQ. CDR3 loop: CASEKGPNTEAFF. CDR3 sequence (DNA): TGCGCCAGCGAAAAGGGCCCGAACACTGAAGCTTTCTTT.

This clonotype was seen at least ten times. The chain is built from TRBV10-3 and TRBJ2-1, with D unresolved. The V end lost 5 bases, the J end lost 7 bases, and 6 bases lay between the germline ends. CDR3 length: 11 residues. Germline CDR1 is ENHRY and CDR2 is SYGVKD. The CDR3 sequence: CAISSANEQFF. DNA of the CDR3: TGTGCCATCAGTTCGGCGAATGAGCAGTTCTTC.

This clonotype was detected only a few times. The CDR3 sequence is CASSLVGSPETQYF. DNA of the CDR3: TGCGCCAGCAGCTTGGTCGGGTCCCCAGAGACCCAGTACTTC. This rearrangement joins TRBV5-1 to TRBJ2-5; D not resolved. The CDR3 contains 14 residues. Deletions cut 0 bases from V and 4 bases from J, with 10 bases between. Germline lookup yields CDR1 SGHRS and CDR2 YFSETQ.

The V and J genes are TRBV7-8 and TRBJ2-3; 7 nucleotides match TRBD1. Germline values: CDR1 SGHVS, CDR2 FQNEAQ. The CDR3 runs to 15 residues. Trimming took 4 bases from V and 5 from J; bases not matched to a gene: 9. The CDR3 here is CASSYLRGLRDTQYF. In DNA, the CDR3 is TGTGCCAGCAGCTATCTCAGGGGGTTAAGAGATACGCAGTATTTT. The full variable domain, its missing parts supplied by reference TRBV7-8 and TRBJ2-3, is GAGVSQSPRYKVAKRGQDVALRCDPISGHVSLFWYQQALGQGPEFLTYFQNEAQLDKSGLPSDRFFAERPEGSVSTLKIQRTQQEDSAVYLCASSYLRGLRDTQYFGPGTRLTVL.

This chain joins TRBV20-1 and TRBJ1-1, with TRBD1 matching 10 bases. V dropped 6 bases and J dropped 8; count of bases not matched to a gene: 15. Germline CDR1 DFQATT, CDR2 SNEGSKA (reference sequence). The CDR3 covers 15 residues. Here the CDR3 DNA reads TGCAGTGCCCCAGCCTTGACAGGGGGCATAGTGGAAGCTTTCTTT. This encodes CSAPALTGGIVEAFF.

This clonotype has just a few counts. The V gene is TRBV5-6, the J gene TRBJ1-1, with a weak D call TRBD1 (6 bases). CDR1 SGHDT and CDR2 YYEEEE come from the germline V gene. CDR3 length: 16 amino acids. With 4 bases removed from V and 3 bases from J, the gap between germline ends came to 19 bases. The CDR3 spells CASSLDEGVVHTEAFF. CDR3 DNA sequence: TGTGCCAGCAGCCTGGATGAGGGGGTAGTTCACACTGAAGCTTTCTTT.

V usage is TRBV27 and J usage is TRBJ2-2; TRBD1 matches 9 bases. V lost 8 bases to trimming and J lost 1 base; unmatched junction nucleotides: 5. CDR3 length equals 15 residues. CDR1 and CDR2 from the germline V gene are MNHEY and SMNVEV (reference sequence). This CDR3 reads CASRRQGVNTGELFF. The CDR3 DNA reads TGTGCCAGCCGAAGACAGGGGGTGAACACCGGGGAGCTGTTTTTT.

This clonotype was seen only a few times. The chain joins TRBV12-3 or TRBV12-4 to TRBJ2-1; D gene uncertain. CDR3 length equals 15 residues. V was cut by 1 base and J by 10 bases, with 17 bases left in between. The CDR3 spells CASSLVSIGFGEQFF. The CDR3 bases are TGTGCCAGCAGTTTAGTTAGTATCGGGTTTGGGGAGCAGTTCTTC.

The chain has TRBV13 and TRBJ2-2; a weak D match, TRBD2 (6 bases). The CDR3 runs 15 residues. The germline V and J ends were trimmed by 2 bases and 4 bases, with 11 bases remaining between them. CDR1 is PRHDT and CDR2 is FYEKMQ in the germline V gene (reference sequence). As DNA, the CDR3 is TGTGCCAGCAGCTTACGGGACTGGTTCACCGGGGAGCTGTTTTTT. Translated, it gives CASSLRDWFTGELFF.

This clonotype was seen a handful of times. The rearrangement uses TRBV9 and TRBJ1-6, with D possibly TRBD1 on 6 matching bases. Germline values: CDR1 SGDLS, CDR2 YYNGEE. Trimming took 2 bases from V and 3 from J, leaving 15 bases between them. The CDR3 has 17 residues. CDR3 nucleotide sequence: TGTGCCAGCAGCGTTGGGGCGATGACAGGCTATAATTCACCCCTCCACTTT. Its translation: CASSVGAMTGYNSPLHF.

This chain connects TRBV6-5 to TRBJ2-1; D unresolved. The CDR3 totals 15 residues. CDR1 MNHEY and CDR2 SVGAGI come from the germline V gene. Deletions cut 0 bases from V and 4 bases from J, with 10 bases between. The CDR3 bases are TGTGCCAGCAGTTACTCCCCGGTTAATTACAATGAGCAGTTCTTC. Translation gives CASSYSPVNYNEQFF.

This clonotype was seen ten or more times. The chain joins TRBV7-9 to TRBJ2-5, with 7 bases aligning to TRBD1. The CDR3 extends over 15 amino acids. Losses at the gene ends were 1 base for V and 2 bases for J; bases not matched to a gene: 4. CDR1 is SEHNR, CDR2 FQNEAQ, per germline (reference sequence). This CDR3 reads CASSLGDSKQETQYF. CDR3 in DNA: TGTGCCAGCAGCTTAGGGGACAGCAAACAAGAGACCCAGTACTTC.

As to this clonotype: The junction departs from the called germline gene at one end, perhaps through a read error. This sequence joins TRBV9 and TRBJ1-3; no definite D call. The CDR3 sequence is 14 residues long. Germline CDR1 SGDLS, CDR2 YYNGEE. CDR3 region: CASSREDSRNTIYF. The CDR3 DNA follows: TGTGCCAGCAGCCGCGAGGACTCTAGAAACACCATATATTTT.